Shown below are 21 T cell receptor beta chains from a single sample sequenced in a study of T cells in Graves' hyperthyroidism and ophthalmopathy. Amplification yielded TCR beta CDR3 regions, with RNA transcripts as the source. The HTBI primer set served for first-round RT-PCR of the TCR CDR3. MiXCR, run by TCRdb on the multiplex PCR reads, gives a single entry per CDR3 protein. The sample carries hundreds of thousands of distinct CDR3 sequences, around a third recorded once. Sequenced input: blood. All receptors derive from a middle-aged woman with Graves' hyperthyroidism.

The chain is built from TRBV7-9 and TRBJ1-2; tentatively, D is TRBD1 (5 bases). The CDR3 length is 15 residues. The germline gives CDR1 SEHNR, CDR2 FQNEAQ (reference sequence). Trimming took off 5 bases at V and 2 bases at J, with 15 bases between the two ends. The CDR3, as DNA: TGTGCCAGCAGCCCCGTCGGGGGAGCAAACTATGGCTACACCTTC. This codes for CASSPVGGANYGYTF.

In its sample, this clonotype was seen once. The chain joins TRBV4-1 to TRBJ1-2; a weak D match, TRBD1 (6 bases). Germline V lookup: CDR1 MGHRA, CDR2 YSYEKL. Trimming shortened V by 0 bases and J by 4 bases, and 12 bases separated the two germline ends. The CDR3 is 15 residues long. CDR3 sequence reads: CASSQEQGQSYGYTF. For the CDR3, the DNA is TGCGCCAGCAGCCAAGAACAAGGACAGAGCTATGGCTACACCTTC.

Notes on this clonotype: This clone may be a read error of a much larger clone one base away. This sequence joins TRBV20-1 and TRBJ2-7; D may match TRBD1 or TRBD2 (5 bases each). Per germline, CDR1 DFQATT and CDR2 SNEGSKA (reference sequence). The CDR3 sequence is 11 residues long. Here the CDR3 reads CSAREGDERYF. The CDR3 DNA reads as TGCAGTGCTAGAGAAGGGGACGAGCGGTACTTC.

V usage is TRBV2 and J usage is TRBJ1-5, with 7 bases identical to TRBD1. The V gene end was trimmed by 3 bases and the J gene end by 5 bases; junction bases not matched to a gene: 4. The V gene's germline CDR1 is SNHLY and CDR2 FYNNEI. The CDR3 has 14 residues. CDR3 in DNA: TGTGCCAGCAGTGAGACAGGGTCGGATCAGCCCCAGCATTTT. Its protein product is CASSETGSDQPQHF.

With respect to this clonotype: Likely a read error: the CDR3 ends without its conserved phenylalanine or tryptophan. The chain carries TRBV20-1 and TRBJ1-1; maybe TRBD1 (6 bases). Germline values: CDR1 DFQATT, CDR2 SNEGSKA (reference sequence). This CDR3 is built from 13 residues. The CDR3 protein is CSQKRTANTEAFL. CDR3 nucleotide sequence: TGCAGCCAGAAACGGACAGCGAACACTGAAGCTTTCCTT.

In this sample, this clonotype turned up many times. The rearrangement uses TRBV6-2 or TRBV6-3 and TRBJ1-5; D uncertain. V lost 6 bases and J lost 2, with 11 bases in between. Germline CDR1 is MNHEY and CDR2 is SVGEGT. The CDR3 is 14 residues long. The CDR3 DNA reads as TGTGCCAGCAGCTTAACCGTCGGCAATCAGCCCCAGCATTTT. It yields the protein CASSLTVGNQPQHF.

This clonotype has a handful of counts. The genes are TRBV20-1 and TRBJ1-1, with 12 bases identical to TRBD1. Germline V lookup: CDR1 DFQATT, CDR2 SNEGSKA (reference sequence). The CDR3 has 16 residues. After removal of 3 bases from V and 5 bases from J, the junction contained 10 bases not matched to a gene. CDR3 residues: CSASRDRGRKLTEAFF. CDR3 DNA: TGCAGTGCTAGCCGGGACAGGGGGCGGAAGTTGACTGAAGCTTTCTTT.

This clonotype occurred a few times. The rearrangement links TRBV12-3 or TRBV12-4 to TRBJ2-7, with TRBD2 as a possible D gene (5 bases). Trimming stripped 5 bases from V and 7 bases from J, with 18 bases between. The CDR3 covers 14 residues. CDR3 loop: CASSSLMAGGEQYF. The CDR3 DNA sequence: TGTGCCAGCAGTAGCTTAATGGCTGGCGGGGAGCAGTACTTC.

The rearrangement links TRBV4-3 to TRBJ2-5; maybe TRBD2 (7 bases). Deletions cut 4 bases from V and 5 bases from J, with 20 bases between. This CDR3 region has 16 residues. Germline V gene sequence: CDR1 LGHNA, CDR2 YSLEER. The CDR3, as DNA: TGCGCCAGCAGCCTGACGGGGGCGGGAGTATATGAGACCCAGTACTTC. Translation gives CASSLTGAGVYETQYF.

This chain connects TRBV7-2 to TRBJ1-4, with 12 bases lining up with TRBD1. The CDR3 covers 18 residues. V was clipped by 6 bases and J by 7 bases; unmatched bases: 15. Germline V gives CDR1 SGHTA, CDR2 FQGNSA. CDR3 DNA: TGTGCCAGCAGTTTCGGTCCCGGGACAGGGGGCATTAGTGAAAAACTGTTTTTT. This sequence encodes CASSFGPGTGGISEKLFF.

Notes on this clonotype: Given a much more abundant clone one base away, this may be a read error. The chain has TRBV20-1 and TRBJ2-5; 7 nucleotides match TRBD2. Per germline, CDR1 DFQATT and CDR2 SNEGSKA (reference sequence). The CDR3 runs 14 residues. CDR3 nucleotides: TGCAGTGCTAGATTCACTAGCGCGCAAGAGATCCAGTACTTC. Encoded protein: CSARFTSAQEIQYF.

V is TRBV20-1 and J is TRBJ1-1, with unresolved D. Germline V gives CDR1 DFQATT, CDR2 SNEGSKA (reference sequence). V was shortened by 0 bases and J by 4 bases, with 9 bases between the two germline ends. CDR3 size: 13 residues. The CDR3 reads CSARESPPTEAFF. The CDR3 DNA reads as TGCAGTGCTAGAGAATCCCCCCCCACTGAAGCTTTCTTT.

Concerning this clonotype itself: At one of its ends the junction is not consistent with the germline gene, which may arise from a read error. V and J are TRBV7-2 and TRBJ2-7; D is unresolved. Germline CDR1 is SGHTA and CDR2 is FQGNSA. The CDR3 is made up of 15 amino acids. The CDR3 region is CASSQSFGGSYEQYF. The CDR3 nucleotides read TGCGCCAGCAGCCAATCCTTTGGCGGATCCTACGAGCAGTACTTC.

The chain carries TRBV29-1 and TRBJ1-1; 9 nucleotides align to TRBD1. V lost 6 bases to trimming and J lost 3 bases; unmatched junction nucleotides: 8. The germline V gene has CDR1 SQVTM and CDR2 ANQGSEA. This CDR3 is 14 amino acids long. The CDR3 coding sequence is TGCAGCGTGGCACTACAGGGGGCGGACACTGAAGCTTTCTTT. Translated, it gives CSVALQGADTEAFF.

This clonotype showed up many times. The V call is TRBV14, the J call TRBJ1-6; D possibly corresponds to TRBD1 (5 bases). The CDR3 spans 16 residues. Germline V gene lookup returns CDR1 SGHDN and CDR2 FVKESK. V lost 6 bases and J lost 7, with 19 bases in between. Here the CDR3 DNA reads TGTGCCAGCAGACCCTCCTACATGGGGGAAAATTCACCCCTCCACTTT. Its translation is CASRPSYMGENSPLHF.

This chain uses TRBV30 with TRBJ1-5; no firm D call. Trimming took off 5 bases at V and 4 bases at J, with 9 bases between the two ends. This CDR3 contains 12 residues. CDR1 is GTSNPN, CDR2 SVGIG, per germline (reference sequence). The CDR3 sequence: CAWGGPNQPQHF. The CDR3 bases are TGTGCCTGGGGAGGACCGAATCAGCCCCAGCATTTT.

This clonotype occurred many times. This rearrangement joins TRBV7-8 to TRBJ2-7, with TRBD2 identical over 10 bases. The trim removed 2 bases at V and 4 bases at J, leaving 5 bases unmatched. The V gene's germline CDR1 is SGHVS and CDR2 FQNEAQ. CDR3 length: 15 residues. The CDR3 DNA reads as TGTGCCAGCAGCTTAACGGCTAGCGGGAGTTACGAGCAGTACTTC. Translated: CASSLTASGSYEQYF.

This clonotype has a handful of counts. This chain joins TRBV6-5 and TRBJ2-7; 10 bases line up with TRBD1. J was trimmed by 3 bases and V by 6 bases; bases with no gene match: 14. The CDR3 runs to 17 residues. Germline lookup yields CDR1 MNHEY and CDR2 SVGAGI. The CDR3 sequence: CASRRDRGLRGGYEQYF. In DNA, the CDR3 is TGTGCCAGCAGGAGGGACAGGGGATTGCGGGGAGGCTACGAGCAGTACTTC.

This clonotype has ten or more counts. The chain couples TRBV19 to TRBJ1-5; 9 bases are a match to TRBD1. Trimming removed 9 bases from V and 4 bases from J; junction bases left unmatched: 13. Looked up from germline, CDR1 is LNHDA and CDR2 is SQIVND (reference sequence). The CDR3 length is 16 residues. DNA for the CDR3: TGTGCCAGCAATAAGCTGCCGGGACAGGGTAATCAGCCCCAGCATTTT. It yields the protein CASNKLPGQGNQPQHF. Full variable domain (remainder filled in from reference TRBV19 and TRBJ1-5): DGGITQSPKYLFRKEGQNVTLSCEQNLNHDAMYWYRQDPGQGLRLIYYSQIVNDFQKGDIAEGYSVSREKKESFPLTVTSAQKNPTAFYLCASNKLPGQGNQPQHFGDGTRLSIL.

This clonotype was seen a few times. The chain has TRBV7-2 and TRBJ1-6; tentatively, D is TRBD1 (6 bases). Germline CDR1 is SGHTA and CDR2 is FQGNSA. The V and J ends lost 5 bases and 4 bases respectively, with 12 bases between them. The CDR3 length is 15 residues. The CDR3 DNA reads TGTGCCAGCAGCCAAGAGGGGACATATAATTCACCCCTCCACTTT. Protein product: CASSQEGTYNSPLHF.

In regard to this clonotype: Being one base from a much bigger clone, this may be a read error. The chain recombines TRBV6-5 with TRBJ2-2; a possible D gene is TRBD1 (6 bases). Germline V lookup: CDR1 MNHEY, CDR2 SVGAGI. The CDR3 loop spans 12 amino acids. The CDR3 sequence: CTSRDTSRELFF. CDR3 nucleotides: TGTACCAGCAGGGACACCAGTCGGGAGCTGTTTTTT.